This is a list of T cell receptor beta chains from one sample in a study of shared clonotypes between healthy human individuals. Here immunoSEQ multiplex PCR was the method, and the copy in TCRdb shows in-frame clones only, minus some. The sample yields millions of clones, 85% to 95% seen once. Sequencing was performed on naive CD4+ T cells from PBMCs. These receptors all come from a man between 18 and 35 years old in good health. Some clones in this sample may be carry-over from other donors' samples. CDR3s include the opening cysteine and the closing phenylalanine or tryptophan. Fields, in order: V gene, J gene, clone size, D gene, CDR3 DNA, CDR3 protein. A D gene is named only where the DNA matches it firmly. Clone size is stated in some rows and not others, as once, few, many or a class when expanded.

V: TRBV30; J: TRBJ2-7; size: -; D: -; DNA: TGTGCCTGGAGTCGTCTAGCTGACGAGCAGTACTTC; CDR3: CAWSRLADEQYF
V: TRBV25-1; J: TRBJ2-5; size: -; D: TRBD1; DNA: TGTGCCAGCAGTGCGCCCAGGGGGCGGGAGACCCAGTACTTC; CDR3: CASSAPRGRETQYF
V: TRBV27; J: TRBJ2-2; size: -; D: TRBD2; DNA: TGTGCCAGCAGTCGACTAGCGGGAGGGCCGATTACCGGGGAGCTGTTTTTT; CDR3: CASSRLAGGPITGELFF
V: TRBV5-1; J: TRBJ2-7; size: -; D: TRBD1; DNA: TGCGCCAGCTCGGGACAGGGGTTCTACGAGCAGTACTTC; CDR3: CASSGQGFYEQYF
V: TRBV7-8; J: TRBJ2-7; size: -; D: TRBD1; DNA: TGTGCCAGCAGCGGGGGGAGAGGTGTATGGGACAGGGGTTCCTACGAGCAGTACTTC; CDR3: CASSGGRGVWDRGSYEQYF
V: TRBV15; J: TRBJ2-1; size: -; D: -; DNA: TGTGCCACCAGCTGGTCAGGACCTTGGTCCTACAATGAGCAGTTCTTC; CDR3: CATSWSGPWSYNEQFF
V: TRBV5-1; J: TRBJ2-1; size: -; D: -; DNA: TGCGCCAGCAGCTTGGCAGGTTCGAATGAGCAGTTCTTC; CDR3: CASSLAGSNEQFF
V: TRBV6-5; J: TRBJ2-3; size: -; D: -; DNA: TGTGCCAGCAGTTACGCCCGGAGGCAGAGCACAGATACGCAGTATTTT; CDR3: CASSYARRQSTDTQYF
V: TRBV28; J: TRBJ2-3; size: -; D: TRBD2; DNA: TGTGCCAGCAGTTCAGCGGGGATAGATACGCAGTATTTT; CDR3: CASSSAGIDTQYF
V: TRBV19; J: TRBJ2-7; size: -; D: TRBD1; DNA: TGTGCCAGTAGGGCAACCGGGACAGGGGCATACGAGCAGTACTTC; CDR3: CASRATGTGAYEQYF
V: TRBV5-1; J: TRBJ2-7; size: -; D: -; DNA: TGCGCCAGCAGCTCTACGAACTACGAGCAGTACTTC; CDR3: CASSSTNYEQYF
V: TRBV7-9; J: TRBJ2-5; size: -; D: -; DNA: TGTGCCAGCAGCCTTGTGGGGGAGACCCAGTACTTC; CDR3: CASSLVGETQYF
V: TRBV5-1; J: TRBJ2-1; size: -; D: -; DNA: TGCGCCAGCAGCCCACTAGCAGGAGCCCATGAGCAGTTCTTC; CDR3: CASSPLAGAHEQFF
V: TRBV28; J: TRBJ2-7; size: -; D: TRBD2; DNA: TGTGCCAGCAGCCGCCGCGGGGGCTCCTACGAGCAGTACTTC; CDR3: CASSRRGGSYEQYF
V: TRBV28; J: TRBJ2-7; size: -; D: TRBD1; DNA: TGTGCCAGCGACTACAGGGGATCATCCTACGAGCAGTACTTC; CDR3: CASDYRGSSYEQYF
V: TRBV27; J: TRBJ2-7; size: -; D: TRBD1; DNA: TGTGCCAGCAGTTTAGGGGACAGGCACTACGAGCAGTACTTC; CDR3: CASSLGDRHYEQYF
V: TRBV29-1; J: TRBJ1-1; size: -; D: -; DNA: TGCAGCACAGGTCTGGGGACTGAAGCTTTCTTT; CDR3: CSTGLGTEAFF
V: TRBV2; J: TRBJ2-7; size: once; D: TRBD1; DNA: TGTGCCAGCAGGGATATACCCTTAGGACAGGGACTCTACGAGCAGTACTTC; CDR3: CASRDIPLGQGLYEQYF
V: TRBV13; J: TRBJ2-7; size: -; D: -; DNA: TGTGCCAGCAGCTTACAGGTTTTGTACGAGCAGTACTTC; CDR3: CASSLQVLYEQYF
V: TRBV18; J: TRBJ2-7; size: -; D: -; DNA: TGTGCCAGCTCACCGGGGGTAGCGTACGAGCAGTACTTC; CDR3: CASSPGVAYEQYF
V: TRBV19; J: TRBJ1-1; size: once; D: TRBD1; DNA: TGTGCCAGTAGCGCATCCCCGACAGGGGGCACTGAAGCTTTCTTT; CDR3: CASSASPTGGTEAFF
V: TRBV4-2; J: TRBJ2-7; size: once; D: -; DNA: TGTGCCAGCAGCCAAGACTCACAGCGCGGAGCCTACGAGCAGTACTTC; CDR3: CASSQDSQRGAYEQYF
V: TRBV19; J: TRBJ1-2; size: -; D: TRBD1; DNA: TGTGCCAGTAGTATAGGGGTGACGGGACAGGGTAGCTACACCTTC; CDR3: CASSIGVTGQGSYTF
V: TRBV6-1; J: TRBJ2-7; size: -; D: -; DNA: TGTGCCAGCAGTGAAGCGGGGGGCCCCTACGAGCAGTACTTC; CDR3: CASSEAGGPYEQYF